The clone carrying this T cell receptor (beta chain) was observed a few times. The antigen remains undetermined. Both 60 Vbeta primers and 13 Jbeta primers went into the PCR. The table came from immunoSEQ multiplex PCR; TCRdb's copy has only in-frame clones and leaves some out. The top ten clones hold about a fifth of a sample with about 72,000 clones, 65% to 70% of them seen once. The CDR3 has 16 amino acids. Losses at the gene ends were 5 bases for V and 1 base for J; bases not matched to a gene: 10. CDR1 GTSNPN and CDR2 SVGIG come from the germline V gene (reference sequence). The donors were healthy bone marrow donors. Donors sampled were nominally healthy, though unrecorded immune exposures were likely. These data come from a study of cytomegalovirus exposure and HLA in healthy donors. Study-level results: There were some public TCRs occurring in many donors, but most TCR sequences were rare.

This TCR was sampled from a man between 40 and 49 years old in good health and CMV-seropositive. The gene calls are TRBV30 and TRBJ2-3; 9 nucleotides line up with TRBD2. The specimen sequenced was PBMCs. The CDR3 reads CAWERGGATGTDTQYF. The CDR3 DNA reads TGTGCCTGGGAGCGCGGGGGGGCTACCGGCACAGATACGCAGTATTTT. Using reference TRBV30 and TRBJ2-3 for the parts outside the CDR3, the full variable domain is SQTIHQWPATLVQPVGSPLSLECTVEGTSNPNLYWYRQAAGRGLQLLFYSVGIGQISSEVPQNLSASRPQDRQFILSSKKLLLSDSGFYLCAWERGGATGTDTQYFGPGTRLTVL.